This T cell receptor beta chain was captured by sequencing in a study of T cells in Graves' hyperthyroidism and ophthalmopathy. About the research overall: At the time of initial diagnosis and before any treatment, peripheral blood was collected. Study-level results: Most thyroid clonotypes that were expanded above 0.001 also turned up in blood.

Concerning this clonotype itself: Its cognate antigen is unknown.

Pregnant or lactating patients were excluded, as were those with uncontrolled infection or other autoimmune disease. Diagnoses rested on clinical symptoms, serum thyroxine and TRAb, thyroid ultrasound and orbital computed tomography. The TCR beta CDR3 regions underwent amplification using RNA transcripts as the source. The HTBI primer set served for first-round RT-PCR of the TCR CDR3. TCRdb reprocessed the multiplex PCR reads via MiXCR and lists one record per CDR3 protein. The repertoire includes 300,000 to 450,000 distinct CDR3 sequences, around 20% of them detected once, and 40% sits in the top ten. The CDR3 runs to 14 residues. Trimming took 6 bases from V and 8 from J; bases not matched to a gene: 12. CDR1 and CDR2 from the germline V gene are SNHLY and FYNNEI.

The rearrangement joins TRBV2 to TRBJ1-1; TRBD1 matches 7 bases. Sequenced sample: blood. The TCR comes from a man younger than 35 with Graves' ophthalmopathy. Here the CDR3 reads CASSAHPDRSEAFF. The CDR3, as DNA: TGTGCCAGCAGCGCCCACCCGGACAGGTCGGAAGCTTTCTTT. The full variable domain, its missing parts supplied by reference TRBV2 and TRBJ1-1, is EPEVTQTPSHQVTQMGQEVILRCVPISNHLYFYWYRQILGQKVEFLVSFYNNEISEKSEIFDDQFSVERPDGSNFTLKIRSTKLEDSAMYFCASSAHPDRSEAFFGQGTRLTVV.